These 5 T cell receptor beta chains share one sample of origin, sequenced in a study of cytomegalovirus exposure and HLA in healthy donors. The PCR contained 60 Vbeta and 13 Jbeta primers. The repertoire was sequenced with immunoSEQ multiplex PCR; TCRdb's copy has only in-frame clones and lacks some. Altogether 150,000 to 250,000 clones are present, 79% being singletons, with the ten largest covering roughly 1.5%. Sequenced: PBMCs. The receptor set was obtained from a girl between 5 and 17 years old in good health and CMV-seropositive.

The CDR3 loop is CASSQAYYGYTF. The CDR3, as DNA: TGTGCCAGCAGCCAAGCCTATTATGGCTACACCTTC. The rearrangement joins TRBV14 to TRBJ1-2; D unresolved. The germline V gene has CDR1 SGHDN and CDR2 FVKESK. The V and J ends lost 1 base and 5 bases respectively, with 5 bases between them. This CDR3 is built from 12 residues.

V is TRBV4-1 and J is TRBJ1-1; no clear D gene. Germline V gene data show CDR1 as MGHRA and CDR2 as YSYEKL. The CDR3 length is 15 residues. V was cut by 6 bases and J by 0 bases, with 14 bases left in between. The CDR3 nucleotides read TGCGCCAGCAGGGTGCGGATTATAATGAACACTGAAGCTTTCTTT. This codes for CASRVRIIMNTEAFF.

The V gene is TRBV6-4, the J gene TRBJ2-2; 12 bases are shared with TRBD2. Germline loops: CDR1 MRHNA, CDR2 SNTAGT. Trimming removed 3 bases from V and 1 base from J; junction bases left unmatched: 0. The CDR3 spans 16 residues. The CDR3 loop is CASSELAGGNTGELFF. In nucleotides, the CDR3 is TGTGCCAGCAGTGAACTAGCGGGGGGGAACACCGGGGAGCTGTTTTTT.

The V and J genes are TRBV27 and TRBJ2-1; D not certain. The CDR3 consists of 15 residues. Trimming removed 3 bases at V and 8 bases at J, with 17 bases between. Per the germline V gene, CDR1 is MNHEY and CDR2 is SMNVEV (reference sequence). CDR3 in DNA: TGTGCCAGCAGTTTGGCAGGCCCCCCTAAGCATGAGCAGTTCTTC. Translated: CASSLAGPPKHEQFF.

Here the CDR3 DNA reads TGCGCCAGCAGCCAGATGAATAGCGTTTACGAGCAGTACTTC. It is translated as CASSQMNSVYEQYF. The chain joins TRBV5-1 to TRBJ2-7; possible D gene TRBD2, 5 bases. The V gene's germline CDR1 is SGHRS and CDR2 YFSETQ. This CDR3 is built from 14 residues. V lost 4 bases to trimming and J lost 4 bases, with 15 bases between them.